The TCR beta chain described here comes from a study of OX40 agonist ivuxolimab in advanced cancers. Study-wide context: Previous treatment with anti-PD-1, anti-PD-L1 or anti-CTLA-4 therapy was allowed; about 44% had received some.

The table came from immunoSEQ multiplex PCR; TCRdb's copy has only in-frame clones and leaves some out. The sample holds 70,000 or so clones; over 80% are singletons and the top ten take just over 14%. Whole-study findings and limits: Mean expanded clone counts were higher in CD8+ than CD4+ T cells.

CDR1 MNHEY and CDR2 SVGAGI come from the germline V gene. The V and J ends lost 0 bases and 8 bases respectively, with 13 bases between them. This CDR3 region has 14 residues. This clone was seen once. Antigen unknown. The chain uses TRBV6-5 and TRBJ1-1; the D is unclear. The sample was CD4+ or CD8+ T cells sorted from blood, taken in a trial of the OX40 agonist ivuxolimab. The TCR originated in an adult with an advanced solid tumor such as melanoma, head and neck, liver or kidney cancer. CDR3: CASSYSGGIGEAFF. In DNA form, the CDR3 reads TGTGCCAGCAGTTACTCGGGCGGGATAGGCGAAGCTTTCTTT.